The source of this T cell receptor beta chain is a study of tumor and adjacent non-tumor tissue in lung cancer. Study background: The patients, around 11 men and roughly 5 women, were roughly 30 to 80 with stage I to III disease.

About this clonotype: Its target is not known. A junction end diverges from the germline sequence, so it may reflect a read error.

A modified ARM-PCR protocol with three rounds of nested PCR amplified TCRbeta. TCRdb re-derived calls from the multiplex PCR reads in MiXCR, one entry per CDR3 protein. Of around 40,000 distinct CDR3 sequences listed, 60% were seen once; the top ten hold 45%. Whole-study results and caveats: Tumor tissue had significantly higher TCR diversity than normal lung. Top 100 clones took a larger repertoire share in normal lung.

The CDR3 contains 16 residues. Looked up from germline, CDR1 is PRHDT and CDR2 is FYEKMQ (reference sequence). RNA was extracted from bulk tissue without any cell sorting. More than 3 cm separated this lung sample from the edge of the tumor. The chain links TRBV13 to TRBJ2-7, with D unresolved. Material for sequencing was distant non-tumor lung tissue. This receptor was obtained from a man aged 45-65 years with non-small cell lung cancer. CDR3 residues: CASSLASEGSSYEQYF. In DNA form, the CDR3 reads TGTGCCAGTAGCTTAGCCTCGGAAGGTAGCTCCTACGAGCAGTACTTC. Supplemented by reference TRBV13 and TRBJ2-7, the full variable domain reads AAGVIQSPRHLIKEKRETATLKCYPIPRHDTVYWYQQGPGQDPQFLISFYEKMQSDKGSIPDRFSAQQFSDYHSELNMSSLELGDSALYFCASSLASEGSSYEQYFGPGTRLTVT.